A single sample gave rise to the 8 T cell receptor beta chains below, sequenced in a study of OX40 agonist ivuxolimab in advanced cancers. The data were produced by immunoSEQ multiplex PCR, yet TCRdb's version contains in-frame clones alone and is incomplete. This sample has fewer than 100,000 clones, with around 82% found just once. The sample consisted of CD4+ or CD8+ T cells sorted from blood, taken in a trial of the OX40 agonist ivuxolimab. Receptors originate from an adult with an advanced solid tumor such as melanoma, head and neck, liver or kidney cancer.

The chain employs TRBV7-9 and TRBJ2-1; no clear D gene. The V gene's germline CDR1 is SEHNR and CDR2 FQNEAQ (reference sequence). Trimming pared 3 bases from V and 7 bases from J, leaving 16 bases between. The CDR3 is made up of 15 amino acids. The CDR3 spells CASSLTLGTANEQFF. The CDR3 region has the DNA TGTGCCAGCAGCTTGACCCTTGGAACAGCGAATGAGCAGTTCTTC.

This clone has more than one count but fewer than ten. The junction shows a germline mismatch at one end, possibly a read error. The chain combines TRBV30 with TRBJ2-7; the match to TRBD2 covers 7 bases. In germline, CDR1 is GTSNPN, CDR2 SVGIG (reference sequence). The CDR3 covers 12 residues. The CDR3 DNA reads TGTGCCTGGAGTCGACGTGCGGGGGAGCGGTACTTC. Amino acids: CAWSRRAGERYF.

This clone has only one observation. The V call is TRBV30, the J call TRBJ1-3; no definite D call. V was clipped by 1 base and J by 0 bases, with 13 bases between them. This CDR3 region has 16 residues. Germline CDR1 GTSNPN, CDR2 SVGIG (reference sequence). In DNA form, the CDR3 reads TGTGCCTGGAGTGCCCCGACCGGTTTCTCTGGAAACACCATATATTTT. Protein sequence: CAWSAPTGFSGNTIYF.

The V gene is TRBV21-1, the J gene TRBJ1-5; the table's D call TRBD1 went unverified against the DNA. TRBV21-1 corresponds to a pseudogene. This CDR3 spans 16 amino acids. CDR3 protein: CASSKGHPGRNQPQHF. The CDR3 DNA sequence: TGTGCCAGCAGCAAGGGGCACCCTGGGCGCAATCAGCCCCAGCATTTT.

V gene TRBV7-2 combines with J gene TRBJ2-1, with 10 positions matching TRBD2. Trimming took 1 base from V and 11 from J; bases not matched to a gene: 5. This CDR3 is 14 amino acids long. Germline lookup yields CDR1 SGHTA and CDR2 FQGNSA. In nucleotides, the CDR3 is TGTGCCAGCAGCTTAGAGTCTAGCGGGAGCCAGCAGTTCTTC. The encoded protein is CASSLESSGSQQFF.

V is TRBV27 and J is TRBJ2-7, with 8 nucleotides matching TRBD1. Germline V CDR1 and CDR2: MNHEY, SMNVEV (reference sequence). With V trimmed by 3 bases and J by 4 bases, 8 bases remained unmatched. The CDR3 sequence is 15 residues long. The CDR3 loop reads CASSFFRGPLYEQYF. CDR3 nucleotides: TGTGCCAGCAGTTTTTTCAGGGGGCCTCTTTACGAGCAGTACTTC.

CDR3 bases: TGTGCCAGCAGAGGACTAGCGGAGTGGCAAGAGACCCAGTACTTC. Protein sequence: CASRGLAEWQETQYF. The chain recombines TRBV25-1 with TRBJ2-5, with 10 positions matching TRBD2. CDR1 is MGHDK and CDR2 is SYGVNS in the germline V gene. The CDR3 runs 15 residues. Unmatched junction bases numbered 6, after V lost 6 bases and J lost 2 bases.

V and J are TRBV7-9 and TRBJ2-2; D not certain. The germline V gene encodes CDR1 SEHNR and CDR2 FQNEAQ (reference sequence). With 6 bases removed from V and 3 bases from J, the gap between germline ends came to 17 bases. The CDR3 sequence is 16 residues long. For the CDR3, the DNA is TGTGCCAGCAGGTACCCCTTTCGGCAGGACACCGGGGAGCTGTTTTTT. Translation: CASRYPFRQDTGELFF.